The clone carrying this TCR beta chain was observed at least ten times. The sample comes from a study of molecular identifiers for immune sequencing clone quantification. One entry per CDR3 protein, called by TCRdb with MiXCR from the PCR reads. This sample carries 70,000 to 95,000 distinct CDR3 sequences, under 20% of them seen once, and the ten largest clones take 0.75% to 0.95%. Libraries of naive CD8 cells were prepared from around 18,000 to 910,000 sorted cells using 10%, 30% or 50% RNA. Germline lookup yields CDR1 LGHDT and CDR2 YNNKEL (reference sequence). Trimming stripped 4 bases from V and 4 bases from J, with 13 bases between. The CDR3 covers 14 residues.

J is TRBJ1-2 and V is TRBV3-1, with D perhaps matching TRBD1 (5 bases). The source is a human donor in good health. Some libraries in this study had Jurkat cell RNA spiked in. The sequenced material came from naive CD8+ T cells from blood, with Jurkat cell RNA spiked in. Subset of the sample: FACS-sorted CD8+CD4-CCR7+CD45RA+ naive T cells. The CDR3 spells CASSPRQGGYGYTF. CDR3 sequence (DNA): TGTGCCAGCAGCCCCCGGCAGGGAGGCTATGGCTACACCTTC.